The T cell receptor (beta chain) described here comes from a study of T cells expressing NK-cell markers (dated by TCRdb to the early 2020s). Concerning the study at large: TCR beta-chain repertoires were profiled in sorted CD3+CD56+NKG2C+, CD3+CD56+NKG2C- and CD3+CD56-NKG2C+ T-cell subsets from several donors. Seven of the eight sequenced donors were HCMV-seropositive and one was HCMV-seronegative. Randomly selected healthy volunteers, three men and five women, were used as the eight sequenced donors. Libraries were sequenced as 2 x 150 bp reads on Illumina HiSeq 2000/2500, MiSeq or NextSeq. The paper's findings and limits, for the study overall: It remained unclear whether the expanded NKG2C-expressing T cell clones were specific for HCMV antigens. Those dominant clonotypes were again the most abundant among CD3+CD56-NKG2C+ cells in four donors, at roughly 25-60.1%. For more than 5 donors, the dominant CD3+CD56+NKG2C+ clonotypes were among the top 10 CD8+ clonotypes and accounted for roughly 1.0-8% of CD8+ T cells.

The listed sequencing device is Illumina HiSeq 2000. TCR beta cDNA libraries were prepared using 5'RACE template switching, which introduced a universal primer site and unique molecular identifiers. Synthesis of cDNA was primed from the TCR beta constant segment and was followed by two consecutive PCR amplification steps. As for how the authors treated the data: MIGEC was used to demultiplex reads and group reads by UMI, and MiTCR was used to assemble and quantify clonotypes. To exclude erroneous sequences, any TCR cDNA sequence not supported by at least two reads was discarded. The tcR package was used for downstream repertoire analysis, and clonotypes were matched between fractions using CDR3 nucleotide sequence together with V segment. VDJmatch was used to annotate antigen specificity against VDJdb, with one amino acid substitution in CDR3 allowed. TCRdb reprocessed the reads, so every CDR3 protein sequence counts as one entry and DNA is not shown. Here the V and J calls rest on TCRdb's processing, not on the authors' analysis. The sample's records list some 440,000 distinct CDR3 sequences. The biggest ten clones account for more than 1.4% of the sample.

HCMV serostatus was determined by detecting HCMV-specific IgG in serum with a commercial ELISA kit. Ficoll density gradient centrifugation was used to isolate peripheral blood mononuclear cells from blood. The CDR3 runs 12 residues from the cysteine to the phenylalanine. Only the protein sequence is given. Via the germline V gene, CDR1 is SGHRS and CDR2 YFSETQ. A remark on this clonotype: The target of this receptor is not known.

The V and J genes are TRBV5-1 and TRBJ1-2; the TCRdb call, TRBD1, lacks DNA for checking. This receptor was taken from a woman aged 50 to 60 in good health. Donor details come from another sample of the same person, matched by shared clones. Source material: blood T cells: a sorted CD56 or NKG2C T cell subset, CD4+ or CD8+ T cells, or bulk PBMC T cells (not recorded which). The CDR3 amino acid sequence is: CASGTYTGAVTF. The variable domain in full, with residues beyond the CDR3 obtained from the reference TRBV5-1 and TRBJ1-2 genes, is KAGVTQTPRYLIKTRGQQVTLSCSPISGHRSVSWYQQTPGQGLQFLFEYFSETQRNKGNFPGRFSGRQFSNSRSEMNVSTLELGDSALYLCASGTYTGAVTFGSGTRLTVV.